This T cell receptor (beta chain) appears in the sequencing data of a study of blood T cell repertoires in COVID-19 (dated by TCRdb to the early 2020s). Describing the broader study: Collaborator samples came from the United States, Italy and Spain and covered acute and convalescent phases of COVID-19. Deeply sampled blood TCRbeta repertoires from subjects exposed to, actively infected with, or recovered from COVID-19 were included in the dataset. HLA class I and class II types, where available, came from metadata supplied by the sample provider rather than from assay-based typing. A de-identified subject ID, COVID-19 status, age in years and sex were almost always included in the sample metadata. Samples were obtained from the ongoing ImmuneRACE study (first 160 participants) and from over a thousand subjects provided by 6 global collaborators. The repertoires were released in a freely available public database intended as a resource for research on the immune response to SARS-CoV-2. The prospective study material was composed of cDNA or gDNA derived from T cells, B-cell-depleted T cells, or PBMCs. Points the paper makes about the study in general: Clinical and demographic metadata were provided uncurated, with the amount varying by source and participant.

The collaborating institutions used their own protocols to collect whole blood in K2EDTA tubes. For TCRbeta analysis, collaborator samples were shipped as frozen whole blood, as isolated PBMCs, or as DNA extracted from either sample type. TCRbeta CDR3 regions were amplified from genomic DNA by means of the immunoSEQ Assay, a bias-controlled multiplex PCR. The paper's processing steps were these. Nucleated cell counts per sample were estimated from amplification of reference gene primers within the assay. To quantify the absolute abundance of each unique TCRbeta CDR3 rearrangement, sequence reads were collapsed and filtered. For each sample, productive Simpson clonality was calculated as the square root of Simpson's diversity index across productive rearrangements. TCRdb obtained this table from immuneACCESS and retained in-frame rearrangements with V and J assigned. These tables miss some clones; where compared with another copy, unresolved V genes account for less than half of the shortfall, and the remainder is unexplained. V, J and clone size reflect that table, while D and trimming were determined from the DNA. Here the sample has some 250,000 clones; around three quarters occur a single time. Around 3.2% of the sample is in the top ten clones.

Only a few counts were recorded for this clone. No antigen is known for it. Base qualities were left out, and no much larger clone turns up one base away. V and J are trimmed by 5 bases and 2 bases, and the gene matches miss 8 bases of the junction. From its cysteine to its phenylalanine, the CDR3 spans 15 amino acids. The read is trimmed to its CDR3 DNA, 45 bases read in frame from base 1. The germline V gene yields SNHLY for CDR1 and FYNNEI for CDR2. This receptor was identified in a woman older than 75 with acute or convalescent COVID-19. Sequencing input: peripheral blood. The chain employs TRBV2 and TRBJ2-7; 8 middle bases align to TRBD2. Read as DNA, the sequence is TGTGCCAGCAGTCAAAGCGGGGGTCGCGCCTACGAGCAGTACTTC. Its amino acids are CASSQSGGRAYEQYF.